The 8 T cell receptor beta chains presented below share a single source sample, sequenced in a study of somatic mutations in cytotoxic T cells in rheumatoid arthritis. TCRdb keeps only in-frame clones here, not all; method: immunoSEQ multiplex PCR. This sample yields tens of thousands of clones, of which about four fifths are seen a single time; about 11% belongs to the top ten. Sample: CD8+ T cells sorted from blood. The origin of the receptors is an adult with rheumatoid arthritis.

This clone was counted a single time. The chain carries TRBV6-1 and TRBJ2-5, with a weak D call TRBD1 (6 bases). The CDR3 has 15 amino acids. The germline gives CDR1 MNHNS, CDR2 SASEGT. Trimming shortened V by 1 base and J by 5 bases, and 14 bases separated the two germline ends. The CDR3 DNA sequence: TGTGCCAGCAGTGAAGGCGCAGGGGCGGCGGAGACCCAGTACTTC. This sequence encodes CASSEGAGAAETQYF.

The chain is built from TRBV7-6 and TRBJ1-5, with 7 nucleotides matching TRBD1. The CDR3 runs to 18 residues. Per germline, CDR1 SGHVS and CDR2 FNYEAQ. J lost 5 bases, V lost 1 base, and 14 bases had no gene match. CDR3 bases: TGTGCCAGCAGCTTAGATAGGACCCTGGGGCAGGGGGATCAGCCCCAGCATTTT. It is translated as CASSLDRTLGQGDQPQHF.

This chain connects TRBV29-1 to TRBJ2-5; the D gene is possibly TRBD1 (6 bases). Trimming took off 4 bases at V and 4 bases at J, with 19 bases between the two ends. The length of the CDR3 is 15 residues. CDR1 is SQVTM and CDR2 is ANQGSEA in the germline V gene. Here the CDR3 DNA reads TGCAGCGTTGGAGGACAGACTTATAAGCGAGAGACCCAGTACTTC. This translates into CSVGGQTYKRETQYF.

The gene calls are TRBV6-1 and TRBJ1-1, with D possibly TRBD1 on 6 matching bases. This CDR3 spans 13 amino acids. Germline-derived CDR1 and CDR2 are MNHNS and SASEGT. The V end was cut by 7 bases, the J end by 0 bases, with 9 bases between. CDR3 residues: CASMGALNTEAFF. The CDR3, as DNA: TGTGCCAGCATGGGGGCCTTGAACACTGAAGCTTTCTTT.

This clone was detected once. The genes are TRBV29-1 and TRBJ1-5, with D possibly matching TRBD1 (6 bases). Trimming removed 5 bases at V and 4 bases at J, with 9 bases between. Germline lookup yields CDR1 SQVTM and CDR2 ANQGSEA. CDR3 length: 12 residues. The CDR3: CSVQGLNQPQHF. DNA for the CDR3: TGCAGCGTTCAGGGGTTGAATCAGCCCCAGCATTTT.

This clone has just a few counts. The gene calls are TRBV19 and TRBJ1-1, with D unclear. Deletions cut 1 base from V and 1 base from J, with 10 bases between. Germline CDR1 and CDR2: LNHDA and SQIVND (reference sequence). CDR3 length: 15 residues. This CDR3 reads CASSIAEGRNTEAFF. CDR3 bases: TGTGCCAGTAGTATAGCCGAAGGCAGGAACACTGAAGCTTTCTTT.

The CDR3 DNA is TGTGCCAGCAGCTTAGGACGGTTGAACACTGAAGCTTTCTTT. This gives the protein CASSLGRLNTEAFF. This rearrangement joins TRBV6-5 to TRBJ1-1, with D hard to call. The CDR3 has 14 residues. CDR1 and CDR2 (germline): MNHEY, SVGAGI. V lost 6 bases and J 0 bases, leaving 11 bases between the germline ends.

This chain joins TRBV4-2 and TRBJ2-1; 16 bases align to TRBD2. Germline CDR1 reads LGHNA; CDR2 reads YNFKEQ. With 0 bases clipped from V and 4 bases from J, the junction kept 6 bases outside the gene matches. The CDR3 covers 19 residues. The CDR3 DNA sequence: TGTGCCAGCAGCCAAGATACGGGACTAGCGGGAGGGGCATACAATGAGCAGTTCTTC. Protein product: CASSQDTGLAGGAYNEQFF.